This T cell receptor (beta chain) was captured in a study of blood T cells in healthy people across ages. Through a sample-barcoded 5' primer and a J-beta primer mix, a second PCR was run for roughly 7 to 11 cycles. TCRdb redid the calling of the 5' RACE reads with MiXCR, one entry per CDR3 protein. The sample yields about 780,000 distinct CDR3 sequences, roughly 25% seen once. In terms of origin and age, donors were healthy Caucasian individuals from Russia aged roughly 6 to 95. These data also formed part of another study, on T cells of mothers and their children.

Specimen: blood. The TCR comes from a boy between 10 and 17 years old in good health.

The CDR3 spells CASSRRQGHRTMEQFF. CDR3 DNA: TGTGCCAGCAGCCGGCGCCAGGGCCACAGGACAATGGAGCAGTTCTTC. The gene calls are TRBV14 and TRBJ2-5, with D perhaps TRBD1 (5 bases). The J call is doubtful: the DNA matches TRBJ2-1 better. The CDR3 covers 16 residues. Germline CDR1 and CDR2: SGHDN and FVKESK.